What follows are 14 T cell receptor beta chains derived from one specimen sequenced in a study of blood T cell repertoires in COVID-19. Repertoires were generated with immunoSEQ multiplex PCR, while TCRdb's copy carries only in-frame clones and drops some. The sample has 250,000 to 300,000 clones; roughly 90% are singletons. Sequencing was carried out using peripheral blood. All receptors come from a woman younger than 45 with COVID-19, enrolled during active disease.

CDR3 nucleotides: TGTGCCAGCAGCAGGACTAGCGGGAACGGGGAGCAGTTCTTC. This translates into CASSRTSGNGEQFF. This rearrangement joins TRBV6-6 to TRBJ2-1; 12 positions match TRBD2. The junction had 7 bases not matched to a gene; V was cut back by 6 bases and J by 10 bases. There are 14 residues in the CDR3. Per germline, CDR1 MNHNY and CDR2 SVGAGI (reference sequence).

The chain has TRBV7-6 and TRBJ1-6; possible D gene TRBD1, 5 bases. Looked up from germline, CDR1 is SGHVS and CDR2 is FNYEAQ. This CDR3 spans 13 amino acids. V lost 6 bases to trimming and J lost 7 bases, with 10 bases between them. DNA for the CDR3: TGTGCCAGCAGGACAGAGTTCAATTCACCCCTCCACTTT. Translated, it gives CASRTEFNSPLHF.

The V and J genes are TRBV2 and TRBJ2-1, with 9 bases lining up with TRBD2. Germline CDR1 reads SNHLY; CDR2 reads FYNNEI. This CDR3 contains 15 residues. V dropped 0 bases and J dropped 10; count of bases not matched to a gene: 7. CDR3 region: CASSEAAGAGGEQFF. CDR3 sequence (DNA): TGTGCCAGCAGTGAAGCGGCGGGGGCGGGAGGGGAGCAGTTCTTC.

V and J are TRBV7-2 and TRBJ2-5; 11 bases line up with TRBD1. The CDR3 consists of 16 residues. Germline loops: CDR1 SGHTA, CDR2 FQGNSA. V lost 5 bases and J lost 5; bases outside the gene matches: 10. DNA of the CDR3: TGTGCCAGCAGCCCATGGACAGGGGGCTTGGCGGAGACCCAGTACTTC. Its protein is CASSPWTGGLAETQYF.

V and J are TRBV5-1 and TRBJ2-7; 14 nucleotides match TRBD2. The CDR3 loop spans 16 amino acids. V shed 4 bases and J 0 bases; nucleotides not matched to a gene: 3. The germline CDR1 and CDR2 sequences are SGHRS and YFSETQ. This CDR3 reads CASSPGTSGSSYEQYF. Here the CDR3 DNA reads TGCGCCAGCAGCCCCGGGACTAGCGGGAGCTCCTACGAGCAGTACTTC.

The chain joins TRBV30 to TRBJ1-1; 8 nucleotides match TRBD1. Trimming at V came to 4 bases and at J to 5 bases, leaving 6 bases not matched to a gene. Germline values: CDR1 GTSNPN, CDR2 SVGIG (reference sequence). CDR3 length: 13 amino acids. This CDR3 is CAWTRQGKTEAFF. The CDR3 DNA is TGTGCCTGGACCCGACAGGGGAAGACTGAAGCTTTCTTT.

The chain couples TRBV11-2 to TRBJ2-1; perhaps TRBD2 as D (5 bases). Per the germline V gene, CDR1 is SGHAT and CDR2 is FQNNGV. CDR3 length: 15 amino acids. Trimming took 2 bases from V and 1 from J, leaving 9 bases between them. The CDR3 is CASSLLRGSYNEQFF. The CDR3 nucleotides are TGTGCCAGCAGCTTACTCCGCGGGTCCTACAATGAGCAGTTCTTC.

The V and J genes are TRBV11-2 and TRBJ2-1; 8 bases fit TRBD2. The J segment lost 7 bases and the V segment lost 5 bases, leaving 7 bases of the junction unmatched. The CDR3 totals 14 residues. Per the germline V gene, CDR1 is SGHAT and CDR2 is FQNNGV. The DNA for the CDR3 is TGTGCCAGCAGCCTCGGGGGGGGTAGGAATGAGCAGTTCTTC. Its translation is CASSLGGGRNEQFF.

V gene TRBV5-8 combines with J gene TRBJ2-1, with 7 bases lining up with TRBD2. Germline V gives CDR1 SGHTS, CDR2 YDEGEE. Unmatched junction bases numbered 3, after V lost 3 bases and J lost 0 bases. The CDR3 has 15 residues. CDR3 in DNA: TGTGCCAGCAGCTCGCGGGGGAACTCCTACAATGAGCAGTTCTTC. It codes for CASSSRGNSYNEQFF.

V usage is TRBV6-5 and J usage is TRBJ2-1; D possibly corresponds to TRBD2 (6 bases). The CDR3 extends over 12 amino acids. Germline values: CDR1 MNHEY, CDR2 SVGAGI. V shed 6 bases and J shed 9 bases, with 12 bases lying between them. Here the CDR3 DNA reads TGTGCCAGCAGGGGGGGTCCACCTGAGCAGTTCTTC. This gives the protein CASRGGPPEQFF.

V is TRBV10-2 and J is TRBJ1-1, with D unclear. Trimming cost V 8 bases and J 3 bases, with 13 bases left between them. Germline-derived CDR1 and CDR2 are WSHSY and SAAADI. The CDR3 extends over 13 amino acids. CDR3 amino acids: CASLEGGDTEAFF. The CDR3 DNA reads as TGCGCCAGCCTAGAGGGTGGGGACACTGAAGCTTTCTTT.

The chain employs TRBV11-3 and TRBJ2-1, with D tentatively TRBD2 (5 bases). Trimming took 3 bases from V and 13 from J, leaving 16 bases between them. CDR1 is SGHNT and CDR2 is YENEEA in the germline V gene. The CDR3 is 13 residues long. CDR3 DNA: TGTGCCAGCAGCTTCGCGGGCGTCTCCCCACAGTTCTTC. Its translation is CASSFAGVSPQFF.

This rearrangement joins TRBV12-3 or TRBV12-4 to TRBJ1-5, with 7 bases fitting TRBD1. V shed 8 bases and J 5 bases; nucleotides not matched to a gene: 3. This CDR3 has 12 residues. CDR3 sequence (DNA): TGTGCCAGCGGGGACAGCTATCAGCCCCAGCATTTT. It translates to CASGDSYQPQHF.

The J gene is TRBJ2-6, the V gene TRBV27; 7 bases are shared with TRBD1. The CDR3 has 17 residues. Per germline, CDR1 MNHEY and CDR2 SMNVEV (reference sequence). V gave up 4 bases and J gave up 4 bases; unmatched junction bases: 10. CDR3 nucleotide sequence: TGTGCCAGCAGTTCCCAGGGGGTAACTTACGGGGCCAACGTCCTGACTTTC. Its protein is CASSSQGVTYGANVLTF.